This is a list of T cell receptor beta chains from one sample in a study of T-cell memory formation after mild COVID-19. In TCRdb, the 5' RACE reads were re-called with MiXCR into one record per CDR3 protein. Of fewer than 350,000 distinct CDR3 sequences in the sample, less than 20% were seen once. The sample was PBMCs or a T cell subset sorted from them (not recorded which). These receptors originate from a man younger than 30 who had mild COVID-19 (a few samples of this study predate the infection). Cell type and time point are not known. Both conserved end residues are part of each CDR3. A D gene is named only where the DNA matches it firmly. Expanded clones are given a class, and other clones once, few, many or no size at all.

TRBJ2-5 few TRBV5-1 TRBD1 CASSLAAGGMETQYF TGCGCCAGCAGCTTGGCCGCAGGGGGCATGGAGACCCAGTACTTC
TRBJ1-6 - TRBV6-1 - CASTLASQYNSPLHF TGTGCCAGCACGCTCGCCAGCCAATATAATTCACCCCTCCACTTT
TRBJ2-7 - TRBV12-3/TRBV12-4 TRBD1 CASTFGETGPGEQYF TGTGCCAGCACCTTCGGGGAGACAGGGCCCGGCGAGCAGTACTTC
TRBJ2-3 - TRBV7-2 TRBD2 CASSRPRGGPTDTQYF TGTGCCAGCAGCCGACCGCGCGGGGGGCCCACGGATACGCAGTATTTT
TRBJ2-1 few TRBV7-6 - CASARKGYYEQFF TGTGCCAGCGCCCGAAAAGGGTATTACGAGCAGTTCTTC
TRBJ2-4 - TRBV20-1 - CSARKGGEFGKNIQYF TGCAGTGCTAGAAAGGGCGGGGAGTTCGGCAAAAACATTCAGTACTTC
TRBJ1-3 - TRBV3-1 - CASSRRPGNTIYF TGTGCCAGCAGTCGACGCCCTGGAAACACCATATATTTT
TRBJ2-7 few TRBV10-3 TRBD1 CAISAGQGLYEQYF TGTGCCATCAGTGCCGGACAGGGTCTCTACGAGCAGTACTTC
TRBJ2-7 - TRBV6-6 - CASSYSWESSYEQYF TGTGCCAGCAGTTACTCGTGGGAGAGCTCCTACGAGCAGTACTTC
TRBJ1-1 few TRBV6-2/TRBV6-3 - CASGEGAEAFF TGTGCCAGCGGGGAGGGGGCTGAAGCTTTCTTT
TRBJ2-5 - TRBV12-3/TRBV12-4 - CASSLLGRLRAETQYF TGTGCCAGCAGTTTATTGGGTAGACTACGGGCGGAAACCCAGTACTTC
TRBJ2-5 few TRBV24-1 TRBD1 CATSDFDRAGETQYF TGTGCCACCAGTGATTTTGACAGGGCTGGCGAGACCCAGTACTTC
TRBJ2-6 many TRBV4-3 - CASSQERSGANVLTF TGCGCCAGCAGCCAAGAGAGGTCTGGGGCCAACGTCCTGACTTTC
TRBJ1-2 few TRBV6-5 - CASRAFQAGGYTF TGTGCCAGCAGGGCCTTTCAGGCTGGAGGCTACACCTTC
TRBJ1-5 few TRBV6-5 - CASSYTRWGNQPQHF TGTGCCAGCAGTTATACCCGGTGGGGCAATCAGCCCCAGCATTTT
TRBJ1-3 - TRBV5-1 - CASSSGTPGRNTIYF TGCGCCAGCAGCAGTGGGACCCCAGGGCGAAACACCATATATTTT
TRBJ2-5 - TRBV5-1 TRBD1 CASSLGPRDRGSGTQYF TGCGCCAGCAGCTTGGGACCCCGGGACAGGGGATCCGGGACCCAGTACTTC